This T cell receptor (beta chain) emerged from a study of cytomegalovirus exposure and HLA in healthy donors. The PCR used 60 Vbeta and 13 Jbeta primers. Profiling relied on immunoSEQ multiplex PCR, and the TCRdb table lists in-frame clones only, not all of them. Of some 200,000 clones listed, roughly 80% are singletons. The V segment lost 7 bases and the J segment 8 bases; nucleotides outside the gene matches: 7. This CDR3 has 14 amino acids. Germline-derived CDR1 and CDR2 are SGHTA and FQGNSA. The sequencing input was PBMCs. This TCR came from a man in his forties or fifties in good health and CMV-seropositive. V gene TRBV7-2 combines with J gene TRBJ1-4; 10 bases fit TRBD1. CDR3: CASTHDRGREKLFF. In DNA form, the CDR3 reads TGTGCCAGCACGCACGACAGGGGGCGGGAAAAACTGTTTTTT.